The clone carrying this T cell receptor beta chain was counted only a few times. Its antigen is unknown. One base away lies a much larger clone, so this may be a sequencing read error. These data are taken from a study of regulatory T cells in long-lasting Graves disease. Study conclusions and caveats: The analysis examined peripheral blood only and excluded thyroid tissue.

Time point indicated: newly diagnosed GD, antithyroid drugs for less than 3 months. RNA isolated from PBMCs was used to make the TCR library. CDR3 length equals 13 residues. V dropped 7 bases and J dropped 3; count of bases not matched to a gene: 4. The germline gives CDR1 SGHAT, CDR2 FQNNGV. Building the TCR beta libraries relied on iRepertoire HTBI primers, and CDR3 regions underwent Arm-PCR. TCRdb ran MiXCR on the multiplex PCR reads and lists one entry per CDR3 protein. This sample has around 250,000 distinct CDR3 sequences, with around 19% found just once. The chain is built from TRBV11-2 and TRBJ2-7; 9 bases line up with TRBD1. The material sequenced was peripheral blood mononuclear cells (PBMCs), taken at new diagnosis, from a patient treated with antithyroid drugs. The sequence came from a female donor with Graves disease. The CDR3 coding sequence is TGTGCCAGCACCTTGGACAGGGGCTACGAGCAGTACTTC. Translation: CASTLDRGYEQYF.